This T cell receptor beta chain was sequenced in a study of CD4 T cells in relation to SARS-CoV-2 and coronaviruses. The unexposed donors gave CD4+ T cells in 2011-2018, prior to COVID-19. Isolation of CD4+ T cells took place after less than 13 days in culture. In the case of this clone: Its cognate antigen is unknown.

V dropped 4 bases and J dropped 12 bases, with 16 bases sitting between them. CDR3 length: 12 residues. Germline CDR1 is SGHAT and CDR2 is FQNNGV. Measured with immunoSEQ multiplex PCR; TCRdb has only the in-frame clones, and not every one. The data contain about 20,000 clones, 60% to 85% of them seen just once; the ten biggest clones take up about 15%. Study-level results: Approximately 65% of donors had memory CD4+ clonotypes crossrecognizing SARS-CoV-2 and common cold coronavirus spike.

Sequencing used CD4+ T cells from PBMCs, cultured in vitro. The V and J genes are TRBV11-2 and TRBJ2-7; a weak D match, TRBD1 (5 bases). The TCR sequence derives from a human donor in good health. CDR3 DNA sequence: TGTGCCAGCAGCTCCCCGTGGGGCAGCTGGTACTTC. Translated: CASSSPWGSWYF.